These T cell receptor beta chains were read from a single sample in a study of control samples from healthy donors and cancer patients. Clones were read by immunoSEQ multiplex PCR, and TCRdb kept only the in-frame ones, dropping some. The sample holds under 90,000 clones, over 80% seen once. Sequenced material: blood. Source of these receptors: a woman aged 60-70 years in good health. CDR3s include the opening cysteine and the closing phenylalanine or tryptophan. Fields, in order: J gene, clone size, D gene, V gene, CDR3 DNA, CDR3 protein. A D gene is named only where the DNA matches it firmly. Rows give clone size only sometimes, using once, few, many, or a class for an expanded clone.

j_gene: TRBJ1-1
abundance: -
d_gene: TRBD1
v_gene: TRBV11-2
CDR3nt: TGTGCCAGCAGCCGGCGGACAGGGGGCATCACTGAAGCTTTCTTT
CDR3aa: CASSRRTGGITEAFF

j_gene: TRBJ2-1
abundance: few
d_gene: TRBD1
v_gene: TRBV6-2/TRBV6-3
CDR3nt: TGTGCCAGCAGTTACGATTTCGGGGACAGGGGCAATGAGCAGTTCTTC
CDR3aa: CASSYDFGDRGNEQFF

j_gene: TRBJ1-5
abundance: -
d_gene: TRBD1
v_gene: TRBV28
CDR3nt: TGTGCCAGCAGTTCCCCACAGGGGGGGTCACAGCCCCAGCATTTT
CDR3aa: CASSSPQGGSQPQHF

j_gene: TRBJ2-1
abundance: once
d_gene: -
v_gene: TRBV5-1
CDR3nt: TGCGCCAGCAGCTTCATGGTAGGCGGTGAGCAGTTCTTC
CDR3aa: CASSFMVGGEQFF

j_gene: TRBJ2-7
abundance: -
d_gene: -
v_gene: TRBV18
CDR3nt: TGTGCCAGCTCACCGGTCAACTACGAGCAGTACTTC
CDR3aa: CASSPVNYEQYF

j_gene: TRBJ2-7
abundance: -
d_gene: -
v_gene: TRBV11-3
CDR3nt: TGTGCCAGCAGTCCTGACAGCAGACGCTCCTACGAGCAGTACTTC
CDR3aa: CASSPDSRRSYEQYF

j_gene: TRBJ2-7
abundance: -
d_gene: -
v_gene: TRBV5-1
CDR3nt: TGCGCCAGCTCCGGGGACGGCCGCTCCTACGAGCAGTACTTC
CDR3aa: CASSGDGRSYEQYF

j_gene: TRBJ2-5
abundance: -
d_gene: -
v_gene: TRBV7-9
CDR3nt: TGTGCCAGCAGCTTAATGGCCCGTCAAGAGACCCAGTACTTC
CDR3aa: CASSLMARQETQYF

j_gene: TRBJ1-3
abundance: -
d_gene: -
v_gene: TRBV5-1
CDR3nt: TGCGCCAGCAGCTTGGTCGGCGACAGCTCTGGAAACACCATATATTTT
CDR3aa: CASSLVGDSSGNTIYF

j_gene: TRBJ2-2
abundance: few
d_gene: -
v_gene: TRBV7-9
CDR3nt: TGTGCCAGCAGCTTAGGGTGGGGCGACACCGGGGAGCTGTTTTTT
CDR3aa: CASSLGWGDTGELFF

j_gene: TRBJ1-5
abundance: -
d_gene: -
v_gene: TRBV28
CDR3nt: TGTGCCAGCTCCCGTGGGAATCAGCCCCAGCATTTT
CDR3aa: CASSRGNQPQHF

j_gene: TRBJ1-3
abundance: -
d_gene: -
v_gene: TRBV11-2
CDR3nt: TGTGCCAGCAGCTTAGGGTCCCTCCGCTCTGGAAACACCATATATTTT
CDR3aa: CASSLGSLRSGNTIYF

j_gene: TRBJ2-1
abundance: -
d_gene: -
v_gene: TRBV5-1
CDR3nt: TGCGCCAGCAGCTGGGACCATCAACGGATGAATGAGCAGTTCTTC
CDR3aa: CASSWDHQRMNEQFF

j_gene: TRBJ1-2
abundance: -
d_gene: -
v_gene: TRBV6-5
CDR3nt: TGTGCCAGCAGGGCCAACAGGGACTCTGGCTACACCTTC
CDR3aa: CASRANRDSGYTF

j_gene: TRBJ2-3
abundance: -
d_gene: -
v_gene: TRBV5-4
CDR3nt: TGTGCCAGCAGCCCGCCGAGCGCAGATACGCAGTATTTT
CDR3aa: CASSPPSADTQYF

j_gene: TRBJ1-4
abundance: -
d_gene: -
v_gene: TRBV9
CDR3nt: TGTGCCAGCAGCGTCGGACAGCTTAATGAAAAACTGTTTTTT
CDR3aa: CASSVGQLNEKLFF

j_gene: TRBJ2-1
abundance: -
d_gene: TRBD2
v_gene: TRBV24-1
CDR3nt: TGTGCCACCAGTGAGGGGGGACTAGTAGCTGAGCAGTTCTTC
CDR3aa: CATSEGGLVAEQFF

j_gene: TRBJ2-1
abundance: -
d_gene: -
v_gene: TRBV6-2/TRBV6-3
CDR3nt: TGTGCCAGCAGCGGGTACTACAATGAGCAGTTCTTC
CDR3aa: CASSGYYNEQFF

j_gene: TRBJ1-3
abundance: -
d_gene: -
v_gene: TRBV10-1
CDR3nt: TGCGCCAGCAGTGAAAGGGTTGGAAACACCATATATTTT
CDR3aa: CASSERVGNTIYF

j_gene: TRBJ1-1
abundance: -
d_gene: -
v_gene: TRBV28
CDR3nt: TGTGCCACCTACGGGGTAGGGACTGAAGCTTTCTTT
CDR3aa: CATYGVGTEAFF

j_gene: TRBJ1-2
abundance: -
d_gene: TRBD1
v_gene: TRBV28
CDR3nt: TGTGCCAGCAGTTCCGGACAGGGCGAGGGCTACACCTTC
CDR3aa: CASSSGQGEGYTF

j_gene: TRBJ2-5
abundance: -
d_gene: TRBD1
v_gene: TRBV28
CDR3nt: TGTGCCAGCAGCCAAGGGGGGACAGGACGGGAGACCCAGTACTTC
CDR3aa: CASSQGGTGRETQYF

j_gene: TRBJ2-7
abundance: once
d_gene: -
v_gene: TRBV5-1
CDR3nt: TGCGCCAGCAGCTTCACCGGGACCGCGTACGAGCAGTACTTC
CDR3aa: CASSFTGTAYEQYF

j_gene: TRBJ2-1
abundance: -
d_gene: -
v_gene: TRBV11-2
CDR3nt: TGTGCCAGCAGCTCGACCAGGGACGCGTACAATGAGCAGTTCTTC
CDR3aa: CASSSTRDAYNEQFF